This record concerns one TCR beta chain sequence. Its target is not known. TCRdb's table, derived via immunoSEQ multiplex PCR, lists solely in-frame clones and lacks some. The sample comprises some 1.5 million clones, 95% to 99% of which are singletons, and approximately 0.44% rests with the top ten. This CDR3 comprises 15 residues. Germline loops: CDR1 SQVTM, CDR2 ANQGSEA. V was trimmed by 3 bases and J by 0 bases, leaving 15 bases between them. The data originate from a study of shared clonotypes between healthy human individuals. Overall study results and limits: Naive subsets tended to show greater estimated richness than memory subsets.

Material for sequencing was naive CD4+ T cells sorted from blood. Subset here: CD45RA+ positively selected. The TCR originated in a man under 40 in good health. This chain connects TRBV29-1 to TRBJ2-7; D perhaps matches TRBD1 (6 bases). The CDR3, as DNA: TGCAGCGTTGACCTATTTAAGGACAGCTCCTACGAGCAGTACTTC. This sequence encodes CSVDLFKDSSYEQYF.